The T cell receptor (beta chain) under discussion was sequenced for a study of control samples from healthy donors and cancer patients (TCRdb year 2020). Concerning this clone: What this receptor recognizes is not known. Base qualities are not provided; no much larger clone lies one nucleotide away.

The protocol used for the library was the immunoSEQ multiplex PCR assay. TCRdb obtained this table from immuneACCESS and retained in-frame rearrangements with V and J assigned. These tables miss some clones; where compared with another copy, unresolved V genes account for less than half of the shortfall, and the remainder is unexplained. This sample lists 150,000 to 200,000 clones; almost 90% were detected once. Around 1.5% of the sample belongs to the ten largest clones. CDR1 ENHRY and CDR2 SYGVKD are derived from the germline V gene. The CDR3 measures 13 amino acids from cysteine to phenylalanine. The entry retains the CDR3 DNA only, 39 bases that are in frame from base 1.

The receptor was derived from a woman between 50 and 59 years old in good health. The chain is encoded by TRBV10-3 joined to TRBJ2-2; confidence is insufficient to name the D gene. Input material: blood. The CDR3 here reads CATADGITGELFF. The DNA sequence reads TGTGCGACTGCGGACGGAATCACCGGGGAGCTGTTTTTT.